The 5 T cell receptor beta chains given below trace back to one sample, sequenced in a study of shared clonotypes between healthy human individuals. Some clones are missing from TCRdb's copy, which holds only in-frame ones; the method was immunoSEQ multiplex PCR. The sample has roughly 640,000 clones; 74% are singletons. Material for sequencing was memory CD4+ T cells sorted from blood. Specified subset: CD45RA-negative fraction. These receptors were collected from a woman under 40 in good health.

The chain is built from TRBV19 and TRBJ2-7; 8 bases are shared with TRBD2. The trim removed 11 bases at V and 5 bases at J, leaving 14 bases unmatched. CDR3 size: 14 residues. Germline V gives CDR1 LNHDA, CDR2 SQIVND (reference sequence). This chain's CDR3 is CAPEDGGRSDEQYF. The CDR3 DNA follows: TGTGCCCCCGAGGACGGCGGGAGGAGCGACGAGCAGTACTTC.

The table lists this clone with a count of one. A much larger clonotype is one base distant, so this may be a read error. The chain carries TRBV6-6 and TRBJ2-1; 7 bases match TRBD1. CDR3 length: 15 residues. Looked up from germline, CDR1 is MNHNY and CDR2 is SVGAGI (reference sequence). The ends lost 6 bases at V and 0 bases at J; junction bases unmatched: 5. CDR3 residues: CASRQTGSSYNEQFF. CDR3 sequence (DNA): TGTGCCAGCAGACAGACAGGGAGCTCCTACAATGAGCAGTTCTTC.

The V gene is TRBV18, the J gene TRBJ2-1, with D perhaps TRBD2 (5 bases). The CDR3 runs 15 residues. The germline V gene encodes CDR1 KGHSH and CDR2 LQKENI. V was shortened by 3 bases and J by 8 bases, with 17 bases between the two germline ends. The CDR3 is CASSPMDVAGDEQFF. The CDR3 nucleotides are TGTGCCAGCTCACCTATGGACGTCGCCGGGGATGAGCAGTTCTTC. Looking up the rest from reference TRBV18 and TRBJ2-1 gives the full variable domain: NAGVMQNPRHLVRRRGQEARLRCSPMKGHSHVYWYRQLPEEGLKFMVYLQKENIIDESGMPKERFSAEFPKEGPSILRIQQVVRGDSAAYFCASSPMDVAGDEQFFGPGTRLTVL.

The V and J genes are TRBV30 and TRBJ1-3, with D possibly matching TRBD1 (5 bases). The CDR3 has 14 amino acids. Trimming stripped 6 bases from V and 4 bases from J, with 16 bases between. Germline V gene sequence: CDR1 GTSNPN, CDR2 SVGIG (reference sequence). The DNA of the CDR3 is TGTGCCTGTGACAGTAAAAGGCCGGGAAACACCATATATTTT. Translation gives CACDSKRPGNTIYF.

The rearrangement uses TRBV7-6 and TRBJ2-1; possibly TRBD1 for D (7 bases). Trimming removed 5 bases from V and 6 bases from J, with 23 bases in between. The CDR3 totals 17 residues. Per the germline V gene, CDR1 is SGHVS and CDR2 is FNYEAQ. DNA of the CDR3: TGTGCCAGCAGCCCTATCTACGTGGAGGGGGCCCCCAATGAGCAGTTCTTC. The encoded protein is CASSPIYVEGAPNEQFF.